This T cell receptor beta chain was captured by sequencing in a study of preoperative IRX-2 immunotherapy in early breast cancer. Treatment noted: preoperative locoregional IRX-2 cytokine immunotherapy. This phase Ib study tested locoregional IRX-2 cytokine immunotherapy given before surgery. The V gene's germline CDR1 is SGHAT and CDR2 FQNNGV. The CDR3 consists of 14 residues. After removal of 0 bases from V and 6 bases from J, the junction contained 1 base not matched to a gene. Assay: immunoSEQ multiplex PCR; the TCRdb copy retains only in-frame clones and omits some. Of 28,000 or so clones detected, roughly 90% appear once; the ten largest clones hold 9.8%.

The rearrangement links TRBV11-2 to TRBJ2-7; 11 bases map to TRBD1. The specimen was obtained from a patient treated with IRX-2 immunotherapy. This receptor was identified in a human donor with breast cancer. The CDR3 nucleotides read TGTGCCAGCAGCTTAGAAGGGACAGGGGGCGAGCAGTACTTC. Its protein is CASSLEGTGGEQYF.